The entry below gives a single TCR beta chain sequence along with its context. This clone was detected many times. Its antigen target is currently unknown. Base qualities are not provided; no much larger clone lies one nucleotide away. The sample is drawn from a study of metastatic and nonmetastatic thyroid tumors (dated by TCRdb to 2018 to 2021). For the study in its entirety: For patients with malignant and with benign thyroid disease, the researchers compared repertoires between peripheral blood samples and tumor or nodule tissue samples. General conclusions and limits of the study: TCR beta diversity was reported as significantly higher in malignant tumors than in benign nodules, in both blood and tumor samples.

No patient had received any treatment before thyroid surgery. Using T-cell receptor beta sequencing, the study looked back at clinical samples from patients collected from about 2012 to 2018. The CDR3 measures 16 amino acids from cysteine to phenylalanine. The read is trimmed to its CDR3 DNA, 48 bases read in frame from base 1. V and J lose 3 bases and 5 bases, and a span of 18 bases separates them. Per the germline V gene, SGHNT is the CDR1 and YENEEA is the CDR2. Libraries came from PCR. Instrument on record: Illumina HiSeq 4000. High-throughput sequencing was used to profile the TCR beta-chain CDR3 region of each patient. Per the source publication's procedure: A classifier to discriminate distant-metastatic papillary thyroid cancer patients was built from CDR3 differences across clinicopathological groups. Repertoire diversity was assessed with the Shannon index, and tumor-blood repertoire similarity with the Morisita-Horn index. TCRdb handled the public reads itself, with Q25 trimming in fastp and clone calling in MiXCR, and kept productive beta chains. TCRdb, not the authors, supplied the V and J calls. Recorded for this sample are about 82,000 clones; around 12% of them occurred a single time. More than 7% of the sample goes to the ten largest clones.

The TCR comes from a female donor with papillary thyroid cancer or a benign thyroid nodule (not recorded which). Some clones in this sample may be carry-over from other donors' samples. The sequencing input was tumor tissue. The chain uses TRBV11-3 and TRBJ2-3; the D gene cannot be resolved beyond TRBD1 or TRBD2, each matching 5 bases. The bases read TGTGCCAGCAGCTTGGGCCGGGGCGGTTGGGGAGATACGCAGTATTTT. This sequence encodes CASSLGRGGWGDTQYF.